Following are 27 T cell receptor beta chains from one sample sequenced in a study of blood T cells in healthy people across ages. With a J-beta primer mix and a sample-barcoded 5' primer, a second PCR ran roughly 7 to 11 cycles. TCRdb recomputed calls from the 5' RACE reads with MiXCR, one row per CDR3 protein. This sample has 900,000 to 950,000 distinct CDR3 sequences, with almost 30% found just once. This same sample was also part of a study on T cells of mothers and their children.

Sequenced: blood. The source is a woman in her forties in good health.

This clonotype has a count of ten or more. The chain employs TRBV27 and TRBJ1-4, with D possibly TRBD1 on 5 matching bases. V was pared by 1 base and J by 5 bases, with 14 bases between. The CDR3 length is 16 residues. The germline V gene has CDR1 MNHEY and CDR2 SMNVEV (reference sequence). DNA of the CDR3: TGTGCCAGCAGTTTATTAGGTATCGGGGCCAATGAAAAACTGTTTTTT. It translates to CASSLLGIGANEKLFF.

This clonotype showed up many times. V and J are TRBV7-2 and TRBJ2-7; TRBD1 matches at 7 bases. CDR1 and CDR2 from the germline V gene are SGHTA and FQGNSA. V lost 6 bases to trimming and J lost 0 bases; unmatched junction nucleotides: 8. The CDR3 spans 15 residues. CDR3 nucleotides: TGTGCCAGCAGACGGACAGGAACAATCTCCTACGAGCAGTACTTC. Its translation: CASRRTGTISYEQYF.

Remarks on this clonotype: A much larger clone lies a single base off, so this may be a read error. The CDR3 spells CASSQEGGLPYEQYF. The DNA of the CDR3 is TGCGCCAGCAGCCAAGAGGGGGGGCTCCCCTACGAGCAGTACTTC. The chain employs TRBV4-1 and TRBJ2-7; the D gene is possibly TRBD2 (7 bases). This CDR3 comprises 15 residues. The ends were cut back, 0 bases at V and 2 bases at J, with 11 bases in the middle. In germline, CDR1 is MGHRA, CDR2 YSYEKL.

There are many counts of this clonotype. This CDR3 is CASSSPGHEQYF. As DNA, the CDR3 is TGTGCCAGCAGTTCCCCAGGTCACGAGCAGTACTTC. The V and J genes are TRBV6-5 and TRBJ2-7; D gene ambiguous. V lost 4 bases and J lost 5, with 9 bases in between. The CDR3 runs to 12 residues. From germline, CDR1 is MNHEY and CDR2 SVGAGI.

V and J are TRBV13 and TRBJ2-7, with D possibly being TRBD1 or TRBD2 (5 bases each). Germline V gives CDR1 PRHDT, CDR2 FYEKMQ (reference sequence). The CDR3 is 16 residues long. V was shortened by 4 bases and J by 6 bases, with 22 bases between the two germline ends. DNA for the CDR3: TGTGCCAGCAGCTCCGGGGCAGGTCTAAGGGATTTCGAGCAGTACTTC. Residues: CASSSGAGLRDFEQYF.

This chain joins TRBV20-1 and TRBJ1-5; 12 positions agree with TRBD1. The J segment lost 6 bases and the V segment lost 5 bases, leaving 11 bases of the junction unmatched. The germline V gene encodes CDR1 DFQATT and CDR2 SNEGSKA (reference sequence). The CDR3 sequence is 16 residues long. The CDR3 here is CSAGGQGASRSQPQHF. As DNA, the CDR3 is TGCAGTGCTGGGGGACAGGGGGCTTCTCGTAGTCAGCCCCAGCATTTT.

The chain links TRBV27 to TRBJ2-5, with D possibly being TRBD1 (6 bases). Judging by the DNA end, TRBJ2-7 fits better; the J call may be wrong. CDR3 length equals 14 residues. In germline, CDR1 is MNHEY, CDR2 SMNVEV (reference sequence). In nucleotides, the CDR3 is TGTGCCAGCAGTTCAGAACAGGGTTTCCACGAGCAGTACTTC. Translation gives CASSSEQGFHEQYF.

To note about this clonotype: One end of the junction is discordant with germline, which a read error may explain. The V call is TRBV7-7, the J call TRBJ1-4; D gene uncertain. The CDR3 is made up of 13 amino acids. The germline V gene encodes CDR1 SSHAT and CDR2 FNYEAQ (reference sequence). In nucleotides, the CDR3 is TGTGCTAGCAGCTTAAATCAGGAGGAAAAACTGTTTTTT. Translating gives CASSLNQEEKLFF.

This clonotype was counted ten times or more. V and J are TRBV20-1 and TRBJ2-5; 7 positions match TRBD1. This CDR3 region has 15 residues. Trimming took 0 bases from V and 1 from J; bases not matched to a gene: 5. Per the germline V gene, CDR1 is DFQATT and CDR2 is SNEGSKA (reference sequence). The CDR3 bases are TGCAGTGCTAGAGATCCGAGGGACAGCCAAGAGACCCAGTACTTC. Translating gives CSARDPRDSQETQYF.

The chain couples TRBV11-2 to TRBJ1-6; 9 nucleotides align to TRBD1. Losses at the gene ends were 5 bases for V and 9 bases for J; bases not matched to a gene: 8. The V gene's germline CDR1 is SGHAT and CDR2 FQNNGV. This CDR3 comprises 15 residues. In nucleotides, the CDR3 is TGTGCCAGCAGCCCAGGGACAGGGACAATTTCACCCCTCCACTTT. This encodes CASSPGTGTISPLHF.

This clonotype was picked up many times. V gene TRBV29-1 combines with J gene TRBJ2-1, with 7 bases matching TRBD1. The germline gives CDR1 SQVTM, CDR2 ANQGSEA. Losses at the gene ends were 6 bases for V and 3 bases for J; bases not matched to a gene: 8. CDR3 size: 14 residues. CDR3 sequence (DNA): TGCAGCGTGAGGACAGGCGACCACTACAATGAGCAGTTCTTC. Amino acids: CSVRTGDHYNEQFF.

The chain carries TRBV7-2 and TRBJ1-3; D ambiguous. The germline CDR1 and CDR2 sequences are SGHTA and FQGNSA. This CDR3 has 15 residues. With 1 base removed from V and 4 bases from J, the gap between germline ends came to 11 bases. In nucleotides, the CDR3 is TGTGCCAGCAGCTTAGAGGTCTTTGCAGGAAACACCATATATTTT. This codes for CASSLEVFAGNTIYF.

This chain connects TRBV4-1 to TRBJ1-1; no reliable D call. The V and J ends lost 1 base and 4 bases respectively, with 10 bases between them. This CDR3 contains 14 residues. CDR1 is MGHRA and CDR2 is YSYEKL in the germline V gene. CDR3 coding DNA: TGCGCCAGCAGCCAAGTGCCCACGGGCACTGAAGCTTTCTTT. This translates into CASSQVPTGTEAFF.

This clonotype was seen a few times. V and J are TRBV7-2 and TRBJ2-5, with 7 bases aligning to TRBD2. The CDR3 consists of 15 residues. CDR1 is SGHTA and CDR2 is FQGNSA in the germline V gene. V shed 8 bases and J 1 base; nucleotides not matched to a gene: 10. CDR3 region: CASRRPGGAQETQYF. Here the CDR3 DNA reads TGTGCCAGCCGGCGACCGGGGGGAGCCCAAGAGACCCAGTACTTC.

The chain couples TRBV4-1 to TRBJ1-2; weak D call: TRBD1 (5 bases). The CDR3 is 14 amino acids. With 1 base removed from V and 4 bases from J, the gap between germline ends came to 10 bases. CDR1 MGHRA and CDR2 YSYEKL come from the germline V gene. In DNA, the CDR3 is TGCGCCAGCAGCCAAGTACTGGGGGGCTATGGCTACACCTTC. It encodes CASSQVLGGYGYTF.

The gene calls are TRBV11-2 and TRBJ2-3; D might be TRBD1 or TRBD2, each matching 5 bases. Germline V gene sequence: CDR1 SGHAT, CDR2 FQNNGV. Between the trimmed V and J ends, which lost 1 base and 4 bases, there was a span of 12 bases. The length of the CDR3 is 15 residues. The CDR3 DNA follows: TGTGCCAGCAGCTTAGCGGGGCGCTCCTCAGATACGCAGTATTTT. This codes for CASSLAGRSSDTQYF.

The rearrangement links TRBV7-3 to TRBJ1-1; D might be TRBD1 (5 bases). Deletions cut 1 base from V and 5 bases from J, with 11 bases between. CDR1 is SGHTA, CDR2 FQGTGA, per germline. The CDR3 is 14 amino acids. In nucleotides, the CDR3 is TGTGCCAGCAGCTTAAACGGGGGGGAAACTGAAGCTTTCTTT. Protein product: CASSLNGGETEAFF. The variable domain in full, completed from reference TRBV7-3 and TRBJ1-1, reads GAGVSQTPSNKVTEKGKYVELRCDPISGHTALYWYRQSLGQGPEFLIYFQGTGAADDSGLPNDRFFAVRPEGSVSTLKIQRTERGDSAVYLCASSLNGGETEAFFGQGTRLTVV.

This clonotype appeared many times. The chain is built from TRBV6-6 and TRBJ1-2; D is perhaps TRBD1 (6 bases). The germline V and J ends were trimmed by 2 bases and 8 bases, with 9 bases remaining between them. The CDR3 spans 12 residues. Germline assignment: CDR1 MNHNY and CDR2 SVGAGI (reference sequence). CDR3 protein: CASSYLGQGYTF. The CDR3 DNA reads TGTGCCAGCAGTTACCTCGGACAGGGCTACACCTTC.

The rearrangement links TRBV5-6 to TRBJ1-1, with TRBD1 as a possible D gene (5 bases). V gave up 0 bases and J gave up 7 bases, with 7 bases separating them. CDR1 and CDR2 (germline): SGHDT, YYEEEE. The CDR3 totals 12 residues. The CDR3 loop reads CASSLVQDEAFF. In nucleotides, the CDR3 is TGTGCCAGCAGCTTGGTACAGGATGAAGCTTTCTTT.

The CDR3 DNA sequence: TGTGCCACCAGTGACCCCGGGACAGGGGCAATCTCCTACAATGAGCAGTTCTTC. This encodes CATSDPGTGAISYNEQFF. The chain is built from TRBV24-1 and TRBJ2-1, with TRBD1 matching 10 bases. The CDR3 totals 18 residues. The ends lost 4 bases at V and 0 bases at J; junction bases unmatched: 8. Per germline, CDR1 KGHDR and CDR2 SFDVKD.

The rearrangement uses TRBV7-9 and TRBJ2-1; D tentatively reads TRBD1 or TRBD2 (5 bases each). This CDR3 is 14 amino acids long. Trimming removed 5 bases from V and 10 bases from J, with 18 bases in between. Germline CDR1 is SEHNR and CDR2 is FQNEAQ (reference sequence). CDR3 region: CASSRSGPKYEQFF. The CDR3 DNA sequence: TGTGCCAGCAGCCGTTCGGGACCCAAGTACGAGCAGTTCTTC.

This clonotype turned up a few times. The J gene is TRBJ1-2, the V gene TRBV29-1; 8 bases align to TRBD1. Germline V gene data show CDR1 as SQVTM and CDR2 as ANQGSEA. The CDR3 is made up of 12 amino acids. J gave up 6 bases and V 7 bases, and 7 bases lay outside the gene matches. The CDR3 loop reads CSAGDRGDGYTF. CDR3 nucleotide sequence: TGCAGCGCAGGAGACAGGGGAGATGGCTACACCTTC.

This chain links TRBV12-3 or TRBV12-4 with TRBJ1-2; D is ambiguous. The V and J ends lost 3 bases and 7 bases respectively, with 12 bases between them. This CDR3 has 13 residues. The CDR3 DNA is TGTGCCAGCAGTTTTAACAGACTAAGTGGCTACACCTTC. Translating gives CASSFNRLSGYTF.

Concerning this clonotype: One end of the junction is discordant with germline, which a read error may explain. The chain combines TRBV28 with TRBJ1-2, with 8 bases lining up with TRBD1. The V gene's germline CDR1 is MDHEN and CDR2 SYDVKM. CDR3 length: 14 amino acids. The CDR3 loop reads CASSLWTGNYGYTF. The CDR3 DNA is TGTGCCAGCAGCTTATGGACAGGGAACTATGGCTACACCTTC.

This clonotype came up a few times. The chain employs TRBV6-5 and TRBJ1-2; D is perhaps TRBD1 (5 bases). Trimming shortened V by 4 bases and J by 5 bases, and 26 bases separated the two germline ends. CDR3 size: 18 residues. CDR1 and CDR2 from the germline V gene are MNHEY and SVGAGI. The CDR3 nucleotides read TGTGCCAGCAGTTTTGCTTTTACGTTCGGGGCCTCCCTTTATGGCTACACCTTC. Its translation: CASSFAFTFGASLYGYTF.

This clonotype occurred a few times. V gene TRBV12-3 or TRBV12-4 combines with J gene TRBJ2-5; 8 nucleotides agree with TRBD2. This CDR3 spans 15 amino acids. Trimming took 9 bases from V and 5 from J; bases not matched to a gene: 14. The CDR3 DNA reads TGTGCCAGTCGCGGGAGGCGAACCCACGGGGAGACCCAGTACTTC. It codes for CASRGRRTHGETQYF.

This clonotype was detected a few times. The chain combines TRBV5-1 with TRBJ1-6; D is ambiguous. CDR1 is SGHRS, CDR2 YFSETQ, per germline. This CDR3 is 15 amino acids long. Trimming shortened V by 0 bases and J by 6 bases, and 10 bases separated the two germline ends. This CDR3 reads CASSLAPVVNSPLHF. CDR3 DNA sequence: TGCGCCAGCAGCTTGGCCCCGGTAGTTAATTCACCCCTCCACTTT.